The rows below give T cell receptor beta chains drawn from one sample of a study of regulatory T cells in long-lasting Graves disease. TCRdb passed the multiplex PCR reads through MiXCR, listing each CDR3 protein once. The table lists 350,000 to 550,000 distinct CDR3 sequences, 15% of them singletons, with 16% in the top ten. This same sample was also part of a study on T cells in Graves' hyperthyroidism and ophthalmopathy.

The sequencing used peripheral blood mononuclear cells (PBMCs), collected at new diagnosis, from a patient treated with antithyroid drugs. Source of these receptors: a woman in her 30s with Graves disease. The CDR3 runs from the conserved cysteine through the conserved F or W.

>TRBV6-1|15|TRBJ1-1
CASSEARRVNTEAFF
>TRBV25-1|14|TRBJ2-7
CASSESLSTDEQYF
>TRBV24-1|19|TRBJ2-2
CATSAAGGGLVINTGELFF
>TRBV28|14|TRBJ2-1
CASSLEGWGNEQFF
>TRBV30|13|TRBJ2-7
CAWSLGQSYEQYF
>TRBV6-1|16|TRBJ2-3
CASRYKGAAGTDTQYF
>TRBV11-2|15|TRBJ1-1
CASSPGQFLTAEAFF
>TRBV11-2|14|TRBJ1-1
CASSLDREGTEAFF
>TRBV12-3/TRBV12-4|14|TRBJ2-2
CASSRTSGGGELFF
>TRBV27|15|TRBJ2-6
CASRGGYSGANVLTF
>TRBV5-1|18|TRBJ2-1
CASSQLAQGNFPNNEQFF
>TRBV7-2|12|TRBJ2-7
CASTFSRGEQYF
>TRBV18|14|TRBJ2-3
CASSPPRPTDTQYF
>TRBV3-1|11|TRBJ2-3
CASSNRNTQYF
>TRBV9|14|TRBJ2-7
CASGPGQGSYEQYF
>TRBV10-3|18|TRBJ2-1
CAISGSGTGGISGNEQFF
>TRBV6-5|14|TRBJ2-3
CASSYASSTDTQYF
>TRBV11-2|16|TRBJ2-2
CASSHGLAGGTGELFF
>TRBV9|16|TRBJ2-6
CASSARVGSGANVLTF
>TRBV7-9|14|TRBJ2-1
CASRRAGAYNEQFF
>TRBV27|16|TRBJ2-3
CASSPYSGTSTDTQYF
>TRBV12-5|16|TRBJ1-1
CAILPGAGGGFTEAFF
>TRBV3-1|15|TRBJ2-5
CASSQDLTIGETQYF
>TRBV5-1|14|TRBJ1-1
CATARQGMNTEAFF
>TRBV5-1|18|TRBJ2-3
CASSLGSSGRLRTDTQYF
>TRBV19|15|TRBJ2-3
CASSRTSISFDTQYF
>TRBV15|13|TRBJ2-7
CAIAPGGMYEQYF
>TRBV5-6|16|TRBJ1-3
CASSVTQGDSGNTIYF
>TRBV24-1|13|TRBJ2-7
CATSGAGVSEQYF
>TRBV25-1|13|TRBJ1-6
CASQTGSRSPLHF
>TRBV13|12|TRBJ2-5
CASSQYAGPQYF
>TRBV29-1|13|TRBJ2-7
CSVTVSGQGEQYF
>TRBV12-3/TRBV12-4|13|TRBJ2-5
CASSWRPKETQYF